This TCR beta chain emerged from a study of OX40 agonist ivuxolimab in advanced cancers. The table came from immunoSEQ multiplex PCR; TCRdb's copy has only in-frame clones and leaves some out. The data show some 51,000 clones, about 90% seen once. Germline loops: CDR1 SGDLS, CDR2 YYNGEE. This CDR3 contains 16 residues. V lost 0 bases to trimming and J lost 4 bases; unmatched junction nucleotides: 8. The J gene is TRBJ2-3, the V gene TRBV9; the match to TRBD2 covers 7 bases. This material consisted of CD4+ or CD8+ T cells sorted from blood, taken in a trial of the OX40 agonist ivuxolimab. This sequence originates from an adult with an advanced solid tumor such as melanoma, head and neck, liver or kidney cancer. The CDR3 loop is CASSVATSAFPDTQYF. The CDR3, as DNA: TGTGCCAGCAGCGTAGCAACTAGCGCCTTTCCAGATACGCAGTATTTT.